The 21 T cell receptor beta chains presented below share a single source sample, sequenced in a study of blood T cell repertoires in COVID-19. The repertoire was sequenced with immunoSEQ multiplex PCR; TCRdb's copy has only in-frame clones and lacks some. The sample gives 250,000 to 400,000 clones, almost 90% of which show up once; roughly 2.9% is in the top ten. The sample taken for sequencing was peripheral blood. The receptors derive from a woman under 40 with COVID-19, enrolled during active disease.

V is TRBV5-4 and J is TRBJ2-1, with 7 bases that match TRBD2. With 0 bases clipped from V and 5 bases from J, the junction kept 8 bases outside the gene matches. Germline V gives CDR1 SGHNT, CDR2 YYREEE (reference sequence). The CDR3 covers 16 residues. The CDR3 sequence is CASSLGGRAPNNEQFF. CDR3 coding DNA: TGTGCCAGCAGCTTGGGCGGGAGAGCGCCAAACAATGAGCAGTTCTTC.

This clone was seen a handful of times. The genes are TRBV4-2 and TRBJ1-1; 8 bases map to TRBD1. Losses at the gene ends were 2 bases for V and 4 bases for J; bases not matched to a gene: 6. The length of the CDR3 is 15 residues. Germline CDR1 LGHNA, CDR2 YNFKEQ. CDR3 protein: CASSQPLQGVTEAFF. CDR3 nucleotide sequence: TGTGCCAGCAGCCAACCACTACAGGGGGTCACTGAAGCTTTCTTT.

This clone was recorded only once. This chain links TRBV30 with TRBJ2-4, with 8 nucleotides matching TRBD1. V dropped 1 base and J dropped 9; count of bases not matched to a gene: 5. Germline values: CDR1 GTSNPN, CDR2 SVGIG (reference sequence). CDR3 length: 13 amino acids. Here the CDR3 DNA reads TGTGCCTGGAGTGACAGGGGGTTGGGCATTCAGTACTTC. Amino acids: CAWSDRGLGIQYF.

Only one count was recorded for this clone. This chain uses TRBV14 with TRBJ1-1; 8 nucleotides agree with TRBD1. From germline, CDR1 is SGHDN and CDR2 FVKESK. The CDR3 loop spans 13 amino acids. The junction had 8 bases not matched to a gene; V was cut back by 2 bases and J by 12 bases. The CDR3 region is CASSQRPGGETFF. The CDR3 coding sequence is TGTGCCAGCAGCCAAAGACCAGGGGGCGAAACTTTCTTT.

This rearrangement joins TRBV5-5 to TRBJ2-1, with D maybe TRBD2 (5 bases). This CDR3 is 13 amino acids long. Trimming took 4 bases from V and 5 from J, leaving 10 bases between them. Germline V gene sequence: CDR1 SGHKS, CDR2 YYEKEE (reference sequence). This CDR3 is CASSPWGDNEQFF. DNA for the CDR3: TGTGCCAGCAGCCCGTGGGGAGACAATGAGCAGTTCTTC. Full variable domain (outside the CDR3, taken from reference TRBV5-5 and TRBJ2-1): DAGVTQSPTHLIKTRGQQVTLRCSPISGHKSVSWYQQVLGQGPQFIFQYYEKEERGRGNFPDRFSARQFPNYSSELNVNALLLGDSALYLCASSPWGDNEQFFGPGTRLTVL.

V usage is TRBV19 and J usage is TRBJ1-4; maybe TRBD1 (6 bases). CDR3 length: 15 residues. Germline V gene data show CDR1 as LNHDA and CDR2 as SQIVND (reference sequence). The V end was cut by 4 bases, the J end by 3 bases, with 12 bases between. CDR3 sequence (DNA): TGTGCCAGTAGTAACAGGGTTGGCGCTAATGAAAAACTGTTTTTT. This sequence encodes CASSNRVGANEKLFF.

This chain links TRBV4-1 with TRBJ2-7, with D maybe TRBD2 (5 bases). Germline V lookup: CDR1 MGHRA, CDR2 YSYEKL. Trimming removed 2 bases from V and 0 bases from J, with 8 bases in between. The CDR3 is made up of 14 amino acids. The CDR3 loop is CASSQTGSSYEQYF. CDR3 DNA: TGCGCCAGCAGCCAAACGGGAAGCTCCTACGAGCAGTACTTC.

This clone has only one observation. This chain joins TRBV5-1 and TRBJ1-1, with 12 bases identical to TRBD1. The CDR3 runs to 15 residues. Trimming removed 4 bases from V and 5 bases from J; junction bases left unmatched: 6. Germline V gene data show CDR1 as SGHRS and CDR2 as YFSETQ. The CDR3 nucleotides read TGCGCCAGCAGCCCGGGACAGGGGGCTTGGACTGAAGCTTTCTTT. This codes for CASSPGQGAWTEAFF.

The J gene is TRBJ2-3, the V gene TRBV9; tentative D call: TRBD1 (6 bases). CDR1 and CDR2 from the germline V gene are SGDLS and YYNGEE. The V gene lost 4 bases and the J gene lost 4 bases, with 10 bases spanning the gap. The CDR3 covers 13 residues. CDR3 sequence: CASSISGADTQYF. Written as DNA, the CDR3 is TGTGCCAGCAGCATTTCAGGGGCAGATACGCAGTATTTT.

The chain employs TRBV4-1 and TRBJ2-7, with a possible D match to TRBD1 (6 bases). Germline V lookup: CDR1 MGHRA, CDR2 YSYEKL. The CDR3 totals 15 residues. V dropped 3 bases and J dropped 2 bases, with 14 bases sitting between them. The CDR3 bases are TGCGCCAGCAGCCATGCCCAGGGGCTAGCCTACGAGCAGTACTTC. Translated: CASSHAQGLAYEQYF.

V is TRBV19 and J is TRBJ1-1, with D possibly being TRBD1 (6 bases). Germline assignment: CDR1 LNHDA and CDR2 SQIVND (reference sequence). V was shortened by 5 bases and J by 2 bases, with 15 bases between the two germline ends. This CDR3 comprises 15 residues. This CDR3 reads CASSPGTRSNTEAFF. The CDR3 DNA reads as TGTGCCAGTAGTCCAGGGACAAGAAGTAACACTGAAGCTTTCTTT.

This clone was seen repeatedly, ten times or more. The V gene is TRBV2, the J gene TRBJ2-4; D is unclear. Germline V gene data show CDR1 as SNHLY and CDR2 as FYNNEI. Trimming removed 3 bases at V and 3 bases at J, with 12 bases between. The CDR3 has 15 amino acids. CDR3 amino acids: CASSDVRRSKNIQYF. The CDR3 DNA reads as TGTGCCAGCAGTGATGTTAGGAGAAGCAAAAACATTCAGTACTTC.

The chain joins TRBV6-1 to TRBJ2-2; 8 bases map to TRBD2. The length of the CDR3 is 16 residues. V lost 3 bases, J lost 0 bases, and 3 bases stayed unmatched. From germline, CDR1 is MNHNS and CDR2 SASEGT. CDR3 region: CASSDQGLANTGELFF. The CDR3 nucleotides are TGTGCCAGCAGTGATCAGGGACTAGCGAACACCGGGGAGCTGTTTTTT.

The chain links TRBV4-2 to TRBJ1-1; D is uncertain. The germline CDR1 and CDR2 sequences are LGHNA and YNFKEQ. The CDR3 is 18 residues long. Between the trimmed V and J ends, which lost 4 bases and 5 bases, there was a span of 26 bases. The DNA for the CDR3 is TGTGCCAGCAGCCCCGATAACGGGTCTAGCGAAGATGAGACTGAAGCTTTCTTT. Protein product: CASSPDNGSSEDETEAFF.

The chain couples TRBV11-3 to TRBJ1-1; D might be TRBD1 (6 bases). The CDR3 loop spans 16 amino acids. In germline, CDR1 is SGHNT, CDR2 YENEEA. V lost 5 bases and J 0 bases, leaving 16 bases between the germline ends. CDR3 region: CASSPGGGGVNTEAFF. The DNA for the CDR3 is TGTGCCAGCAGCCCAGGAGGGGGGGGTGTGAACACTGAAGCTTTCTTT.

This clone was seen a handful of times. The chain couples TRBV9 to TRBJ2-3; TRBD2 agrees at 12 bases. This CDR3 comprises 18 residues. The V gene's germline CDR1 is SGDLS and CDR2 YYNGEE. J gave up 1 base and V 0 bases, and 6 bases lay outside the gene matches. Here the CDR3 reads CASSVGLAGVGRTDTQYF. The CDR3 DNA reads as TGTGCCAGCAGCGTAGGACTAGCGGGAGTAGGGCGCACAGATACGCAGTATTTT.

The rearrangement joins TRBV7-2 to TRBJ2-3; 7 bases match TRBD2. The CDR3 covers 15 residues. CDR1 is SGHTA, CDR2 FQGNSA, per germline. The ends lost 3 bases at V and 7 bases at J; junction bases unmatched: 10. The CDR3: CASSFTSGEAYTQYF. The DNA for the CDR3 is TGTGCCAGCAGCTTCACCAGCGGGGAAGCGTATACGCAGTATTTT.

This clone was detected only once. The chain couples TRBV6-6 to TRBJ2-1; 7 bases fit TRBD2. Trimming took 2 bases from V and 4 from J; bases not matched to a gene: 2. The CDR3 contains 14 residues. The germline CDR1 and CDR2 sequences are MNHNY and SVGAGI (reference sequence). The CDR3 nucleotides are TGTGCCAGCAGTTACCTAGCGGAGTACAATGAGCAGTTCTTC. Its protein product is CASSYLAEYNEQFF.

The chain uses TRBV3-1 (or the pseudogene TRBV3-2) and TRBJ1-2, with TRBD1 matching over 8 bases. J was trimmed by 5 bases and V by 3 bases; bases with no gene match: 2. Germline-derived CDR1 and CDR2 are LGHDT and YNNKEL (reference sequence). This CDR3 is built from 13 residues. For the CDR3, the DNA is TGTGCCAGCAGCCATTGGGACAGGTATGGCTACACCTTC. Translating it yields CASSHWDRYGYTF.

The rearrangement uses TRBV5-1 and TRBJ2-3, with 7 bases that match TRBD1. Germline V gene lookup returns CDR1 SGHRS and CDR2 YFSETQ. V lost 0 bases and J lost 5; bases outside the gene matches: 3. This CDR3 comprises 14 residues. CDR3 nucleotides: TGCGCCAGCAGCTTGGGAGGGGGCGTAGATACGCAGTATTTT. It yields the protein CASSLGGGVDTQYF.

The rearrangement uses TRBV18 and TRBJ1-6; tentative D call: TRBD1 (5 bases). Deletions cut 0 bases from V and 15 bases from J, with 9 bases between. Germline assignment: CDR1 KGHSH and CDR2 LQKENI. The CDR3 runs 12 residues. The CDR3 spells CASSPPNQGLHF. For the CDR3, the DNA is TGTGCCAGCTCACCACCAAATCAGGGCCTCCACTTT.